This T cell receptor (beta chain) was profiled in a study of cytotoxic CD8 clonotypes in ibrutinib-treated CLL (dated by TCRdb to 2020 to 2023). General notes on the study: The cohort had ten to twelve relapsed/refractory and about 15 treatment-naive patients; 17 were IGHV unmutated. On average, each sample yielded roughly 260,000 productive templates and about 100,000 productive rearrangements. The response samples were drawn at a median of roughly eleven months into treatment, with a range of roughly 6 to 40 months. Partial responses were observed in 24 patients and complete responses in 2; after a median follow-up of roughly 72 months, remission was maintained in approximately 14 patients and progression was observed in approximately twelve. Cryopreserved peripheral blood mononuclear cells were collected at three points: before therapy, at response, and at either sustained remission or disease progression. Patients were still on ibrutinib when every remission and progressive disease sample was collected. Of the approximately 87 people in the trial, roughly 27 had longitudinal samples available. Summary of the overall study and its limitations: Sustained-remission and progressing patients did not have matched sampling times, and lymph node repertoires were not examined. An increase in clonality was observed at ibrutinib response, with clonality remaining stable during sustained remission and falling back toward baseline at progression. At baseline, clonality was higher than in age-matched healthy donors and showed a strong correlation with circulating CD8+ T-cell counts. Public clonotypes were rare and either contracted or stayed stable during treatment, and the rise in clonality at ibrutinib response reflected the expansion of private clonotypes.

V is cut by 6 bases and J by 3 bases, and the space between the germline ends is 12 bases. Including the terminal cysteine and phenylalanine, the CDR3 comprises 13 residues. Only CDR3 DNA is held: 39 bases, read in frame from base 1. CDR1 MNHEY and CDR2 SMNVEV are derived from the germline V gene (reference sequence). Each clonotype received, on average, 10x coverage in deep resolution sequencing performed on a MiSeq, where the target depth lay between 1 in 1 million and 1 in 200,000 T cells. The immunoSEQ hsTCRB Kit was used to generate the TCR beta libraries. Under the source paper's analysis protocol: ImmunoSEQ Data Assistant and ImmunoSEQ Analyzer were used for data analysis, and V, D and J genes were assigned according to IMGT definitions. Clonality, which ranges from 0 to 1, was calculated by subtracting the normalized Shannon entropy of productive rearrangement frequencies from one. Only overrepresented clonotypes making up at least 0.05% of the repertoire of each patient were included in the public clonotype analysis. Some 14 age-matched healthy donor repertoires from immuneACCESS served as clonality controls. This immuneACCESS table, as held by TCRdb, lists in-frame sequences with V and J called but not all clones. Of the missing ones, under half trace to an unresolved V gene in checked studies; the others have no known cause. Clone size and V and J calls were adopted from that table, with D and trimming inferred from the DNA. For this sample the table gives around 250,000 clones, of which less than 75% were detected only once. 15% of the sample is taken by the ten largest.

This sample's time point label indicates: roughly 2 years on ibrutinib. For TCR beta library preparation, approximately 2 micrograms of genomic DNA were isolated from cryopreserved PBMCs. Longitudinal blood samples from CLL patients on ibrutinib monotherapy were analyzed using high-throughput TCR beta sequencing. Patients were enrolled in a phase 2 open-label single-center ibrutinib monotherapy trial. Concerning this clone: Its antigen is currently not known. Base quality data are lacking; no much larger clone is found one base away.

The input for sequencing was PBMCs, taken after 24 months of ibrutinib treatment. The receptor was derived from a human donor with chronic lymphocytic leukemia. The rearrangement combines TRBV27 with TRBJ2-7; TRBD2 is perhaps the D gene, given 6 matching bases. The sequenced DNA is TGTGCCAGCAGCCGGGCCGGGAGCTACGAGCAGTACTTC. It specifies CASSRAGSYEQYF.